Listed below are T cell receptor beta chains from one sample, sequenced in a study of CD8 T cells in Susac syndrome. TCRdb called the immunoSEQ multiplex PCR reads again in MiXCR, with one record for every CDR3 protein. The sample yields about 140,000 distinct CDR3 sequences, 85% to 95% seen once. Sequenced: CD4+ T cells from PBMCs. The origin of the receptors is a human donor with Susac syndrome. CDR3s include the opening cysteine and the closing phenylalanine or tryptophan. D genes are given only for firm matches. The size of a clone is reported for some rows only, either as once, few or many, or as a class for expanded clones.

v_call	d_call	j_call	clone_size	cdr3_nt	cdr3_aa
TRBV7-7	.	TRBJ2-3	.	TGTGCTAGCAGCTTAACCGGGGGCGTTACAGATACGCAGTATTTT	CASSLTGGVTDTQYF
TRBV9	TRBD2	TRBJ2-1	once	TGTGCCAGCACGAAGGGCGGGGGGACCTACAATGAGCAGTTCTTC	CASTKGGGTYNEQFF
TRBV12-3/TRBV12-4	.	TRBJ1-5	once	TGTGCCAGCAGTCCCGGGATGTATATCGGTCAGCCCCAGCATTTT	CASSPGMYIGQPQHF
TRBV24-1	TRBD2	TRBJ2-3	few	TGTGCCACCAGTGATTTAGGGACTACTGGCACAGATACGCAGTATTTT	CATSDLGTTGTDTQYF
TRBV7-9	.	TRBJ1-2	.	TGTGCCAGCAGCCTAACCAACGCAGGCTCTTATGGCTACACCTTC	CASSLTNAGSYGYTF
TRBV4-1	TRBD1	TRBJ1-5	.	TGCGCCAGCAGCCGATCAGGACAGGGGGCCAATCAGCCCCAGCATTTT	CASSRSGQGANQPQHF
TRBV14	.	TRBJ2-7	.	TGTGCCAGCAGCCAGAAGGCCGAGCAGTACTTC	CASSQKAEQYF
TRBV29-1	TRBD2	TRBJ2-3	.	TGCAGCGTTGAATCTCTAGCGGGGGGGAAGCAGTATTTT	CSVESLAGGKQYF
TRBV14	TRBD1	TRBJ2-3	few	TGTGCCAGCAGCCAAGGACAGGGAGATACGCAGTATTTT	CASSQGQGDTQYF
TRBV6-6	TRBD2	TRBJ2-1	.	TGTGCCAGCAGCTTAATAGCGGGAGTCAACAATGAGCAGTTCTTC	CASSLIAGVNNEQFF
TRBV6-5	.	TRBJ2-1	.	TGTGCCAGCAGCCACCGTCGCTACAATGAGCAGTTCTTC	CASSHRRYNEQFF
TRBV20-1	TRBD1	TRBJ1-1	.	TGCAGTGCTAAAGGACAGGGCCGAATGAACACTGAAGCTTTCTTT	CSAKGQGRMNTEAFF
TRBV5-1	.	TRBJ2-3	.	TGCGCCAGCAGTAATACAGGAGGCACAGATACGCAGTATTTT	CASSNTGGTDTQYF
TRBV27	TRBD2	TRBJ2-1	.	TGTGCCAGCAGCACTTATGCGGGAGGCGAGCAGTTCTTC	CASSTYAGGEQFF
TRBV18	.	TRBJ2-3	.	TGTGCCAGCTCACCAAGCGCCAGGGGCACAGATACGCAGTATTTT	CASSPSARGTDTQYF
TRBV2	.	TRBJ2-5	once	TGTGCCAGCAGTGAAGCGACGTCTAGCAGACAAGAGACCCAGTACTTC	CASSEATSSRQETQYF
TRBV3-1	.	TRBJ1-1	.	TGTGCCAGCAGCCAGAACGGGGACGAAGCTTTCTTT	CASSQNGDEAFF
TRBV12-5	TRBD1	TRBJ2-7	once	TGTGCTAGTGGAGGGACAGGGAGGGGCGAGCAGTACTTC	CASGGTGRGEQYF
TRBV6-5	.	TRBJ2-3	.	TGTGCCAGCAGTTGGGGTCCACTTCAAGTTGGAAGCACAGATACGCAGTATTTT	CASSWGPLQVGSTDTQYF
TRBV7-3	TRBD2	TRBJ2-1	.	TGTGCCAGCAGCTTAACGCGGGGGAGGACCTACAATGAGCAGTTCTTC	CASSLTRGRTYNEQFF
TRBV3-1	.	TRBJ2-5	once	TGTGCCAGCACTTTCGAACTGGGCAGGCCAGGGGAGACCCAGTACTTC	CASTFELGRPGETQYF
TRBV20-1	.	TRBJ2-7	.	TGCAGTGCTATGGATAATAATCACTACGAGCAGTACTTC	CSAMDNNHYEQYF
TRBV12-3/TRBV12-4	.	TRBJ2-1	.	TGTGCCAGCAGTTTTGAGGGGACTGAGCAGTTCTTC	CASSFEGTEQFF
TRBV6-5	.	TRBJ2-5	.	TGTGCCAGCAGTTTTGGGCAGGGCCAAGAGACCCAGTACTTC	CASSFGQGQETQYF
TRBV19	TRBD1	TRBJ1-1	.	TGTGCCAGTAGTATGGGACAGCCGAACACTGAAGCTTTCTTT	CASSMGQPNTEAFF
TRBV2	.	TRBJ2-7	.	TGTGCCAGCAGTGGAGGCCAACCATCCTACGAGCAGTACTTC	CASSGGQPSYEQYF
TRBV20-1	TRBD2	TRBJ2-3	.	TGCAGTGCCGGAAAGGGACTAGCGGACACAGATACGCAGTATTTT	CSAGKGLADTDTQYF
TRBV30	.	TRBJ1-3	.	TGTGCCTGGAGTAAAGGGCACTCTGGAAACACCATATATTTT	CAWSKGHSGNTIYF
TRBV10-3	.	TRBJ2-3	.	TGTGCCATCAGTGAAAGGGCGGGATACGCAGATACGCAGTATTTT	CAISERAGYADTQYF